A single sample is the source of the 18 T cell receptor beta chains below, sequenced in a study of blood T cell repertoires in COVID-19. TCRdb's table, derived via immunoSEQ multiplex PCR, lists solely in-frame clones and lacks some. The table includes 350,000 to 450,000 clones, just over 90% detected once. Source material: PBMCs or T cells enriched from blood (not recorded which). The receptors derive from a woman in her thirties or forties who had been exposed to COVID-19.

The J gene is TRBJ2-7, the V gene TRBV10-1; 10 positions agree with TRBD2. Per germline, CDR1 WNHNN and CDR2 SYGVQD (reference sequence). The CDR3 has 15 amino acids. V gave up 5 bases and J gave up 3 bases; unmatched junction bases: 7. Here the CDR3 reads CASSRTSGGYYEQYF. The CDR3 nucleotides are TGCGCCAGCAGTCGGACTAGCGGAGGCTACTACGAGCAGTACTTC.

The V and J genes are TRBV30 and TRBJ1-2; D may be TRBD1 (6 bases). The germline V and J ends were trimmed by 4 bases and 6 bases, with 15 bases remaining between them. Germline CDR1 and CDR2: GTSNPN and SVGIG (reference sequence). The CDR3 extends over 13 amino acids. CDR3 bases: TGTGCCTGGACAGGGGAAAAACTCAATGGCTACACCTTC. This codes for CAWTGEKLNGYTF.

The J gene is TRBJ1-1, the V gene TRBV7-2; D gene uncertain. The ends were cut back, 1 base at V and 5 bases at J, with 14 bases in the middle. This CDR3 spans 15 amino acids. CDR1 and CDR2 from the germline V gene are SGHTA and FQGNSA. Written as DNA, the CDR3 is TGTGCCAGCAGCTTAGAACCACGAGGGCGGACTGAAGCTTTCTTT. This translates into CASSLEPRGRTEAFF. Using reference TRBV7-2 and TRBJ1-1 for the parts outside the CDR3, the full variable domain is GAGVSQSPSNKVTEKGKDVELRCDPISGHTALYWYRQSLGQGLEFLIYFQGNSAPDKSGLPSDRFSAERTGGSVSTLTIQRTQQEDSAVYLCASSLEPRGRTEAFFGQGTRLTVV.

This chain joins TRBV11-2 and TRBJ1-2; 10 bases line up with TRBD1. Germline assignment: CDR1 SGHAT and CDR2 FQNNGV. There are 15 residues in the CDR3. Trimming took 5 bases from V and 7 from J; bases not matched to a gene: 10. CDR3 bases: TGTGCCAGCAGCCACCTGCGGGACAGGGGAATTGGCTACACCTTC. This translates into CASSHLRDRGIGYTF.

This chain joins TRBV6-5 and TRBJ1-1; D remains unclear. Germline loops: CDR1 MNHEY, CDR2 SVGAGI. Trimming pared 2 bases from V and 1 base from J, leaving 11 bases between. This CDR3 is 15 amino acids long. This chain's CDR3 is CASSYGRLGNTEAFF. Here the CDR3 DNA reads TGTGCCAGCAGTTACGGGAGACTAGGGAACACTGAAGCTTTCTTT.

The J gene is TRBJ1-5, the V gene TRBV5-6; D perhaps matches TRBD1 (5 bases). The CDR3 is made up of 15 amino acids. V lost 3 bases and J 4 bases, leaving 14 bases between the germline ends. The V gene's germline CDR1 is SGHDT and CDR2 YYEEEE. CDR3 amino acids: CASSWGDGRNQPQHF. The CDR3 DNA reads TGTGCCAGCAGCTGGGGGGACGGGCGGAATCAGCCCCAGCATTTT.

This chain joins TRBV20-1 and TRBJ1-1; 10 nucleotides match TRBD1. CDR3 length: 16 amino acids. Germline trimming cut 3 bases from V and 1 base from J; bases unmatched to any gene: 8. Germline V gene lookup returns CDR1 DFQATT and CDR2 SNEGSKA (reference sequence). This chain's CDR3 is CSASGTGDSRNTEAFF. CDR3 DNA: TGCAGTGCTAGTGGGACAGGGGACTCTCGGAACACTGAAGCTTTCTTT.

This clone occurred a few times. The chain has TRBV14 and TRBJ2-1, with 8 positions matching TRBD2. Trimming took 5 bases from V and 5 from J; bases not matched to a gene: 8. This CDR3 comprises 15 residues. Germline V lookup: CDR1 SGHDN, CDR2 FVKESK. CDR3 DNA sequence: TGTGCCAGCAGCTCGAGCGGGAGTGAGAACAATGAGCAGTTCTTC. It specifies CASSSSGSENNEQFF.

Only one count was recorded for this clone. The gene calls are TRBV24-1 and TRBJ1-1; a possible D gene is TRBD1 (5 bases). Between the trimmed V and J ends, which lost 7 bases and 6 bases, there was a span of 14 bases. CDR1 and CDR2 (germline): KGHDR, SFDVKD. The CDR3 contains 13 residues. The CDR3 coding sequence is TGTGCCACCAGCGGGGGGTCTATAGCTGAAGCTTTCTTT. It translates to CATSGGSIAEAFF.

V usage is TRBV9 and J usage is TRBJ2-1; TRBD2 agrees at 7 bases. This CDR3 region has 13 residues. The V segment lost 4 bases and the J segment 10 bases; nucleotides outside the gene matches: 8. CDR1 is SGDLS, CDR2 YYNGEE, per germline. CDR3 sequence: CASSLGTTTEQFF. DNA for the CDR3: TGTGCCAGCAGCCTAGGGACTACCACCGAGCAGTTCTTC.

The chain couples TRBV7-2 to TRBJ1-3, with 7 bases lining up with TRBD1. CDR1 and CDR2 from the germline V gene are SGHTA and FQGNSA. V shed 4 bases and J 4 bases; nucleotides not matched to a gene: 4. The CDR3 covers 14 residues. CDR3 in amino acids: CASSSDRAGNTIYF. CDR3 bases: TGTGCCAGCAGCTCCGACAGGGCAGGAAACACCATATATTTT.

This sequence joins TRBV5-1 and TRBJ2-3, with a tentative D call TRBD1 (5 bases). CDR3 length equals 14 residues. The V gene's germline CDR1 is SGHRS and CDR2 YFSETQ. Trimming stripped 3 bases from V and 0 bases from J, with 8 bases between. This CDR3 reads CASSSGSSTDTQYF. DNA for the CDR3: TGCGCCAGCAGCTCAGGGTCTAGCACAGATACGCAGTATTTT. The whole variable domain, filled in from reference TRBV5-1 and TRBJ2-3, reads KAGVTQTPRYLIKTRGQQVTLSCSPISGHRSVSWYQQTPGQGLQFLFEYFSETQRNKGNFPGRFSGRQFSNSRSEMNVSTLELGDSALYLCASSSGSSTDTQYFGPGTRLTVL.

The chain has TRBV19 and TRBJ1-5; 10 bases align to TRBD1. Germline-derived CDR1 and CDR2 are LNHDA and SQIVND (reference sequence). V lost 3 bases to trimming and J lost 0 bases; unmatched junction nucleotides: 5. There are 17 residues in the CDR3. The CDR3 DNA is TGTGCCAGTAGTATCTCGGGACAGGGGAATAGCAATCAGCCCCAGCATTTT. Amino acid sequence: CASSISGQGNSNQPQHF.

The chain couples TRBV10-3 to TRBJ1-2; 9 bases align to TRBD1. The J segment lost 6 bases and the V segment lost 7 bases, leaving 12 bases of the junction unmatched. This CDR3 has 15 residues. Germline values: CDR1 ENHRY, CDR2 SYGVKD. The CDR3 nucleotides are TGTGCCATCAAGGGCCCGACAGGGGGAGGGGATGGCTACACCTTC. Translated, it gives CAIKGPTGGGDGYTF.

The CDR3 sequence: CASSLFGTGSQNSPLHF. As DNA, the CDR3 is TGTGCCAGCAGTTTATTTGGGACAGGGAGTCAGAATTCACCCCTCCACTTT. The chain joins TRBV27 to TRBJ1-6; TRBD1 matches at 9 bases. CDR1 and CDR2 from the germline V gene are MNHEY and SMNVEV (reference sequence). This CDR3 is built from 17 residues. The V segment lost 1 base and the J segment 7 bases; nucleotides outside the gene matches: 8.

This clone was seen just once. The rearrangement uses TRBV6-5 and TRBJ1-1, with D perhaps TRBD1 (5 bases). The V gene lost 2 bases and the J gene lost 5 bases, with 12 bases spanning the gap. The V gene's germline CDR1 is MNHEY and CDR2 SVGAGI. The CDR3 contains 14 residues. CDR3 bases: TGTGCCAGCAGTTACAAGGGGATGAGGACTGAAGCTTTCTTT. Its protein product is CASSYKGMRTEAFF.

The rearrangement uses TRBV4-2 and TRBJ2-2; 14 nucleotides match TRBD2. CDR1 and CDR2 from the germline V gene are LGHNA and YNFKEQ. V lost 0 bases to trimming and J lost 1 base; unmatched junction nucleotides: 7. The CDR3 contains 20 residues. This CDR3 is CASSQEVPGLAGVNTGELFF. For the CDR3, the DNA is TGTGCCAGCAGCCAAGAAGTTCCGGGACTAGCGGGAGTGAACACCGGGGAGCTGTTTTTT.

The chain recombines TRBV19 with TRBJ1-1; D remains ambiguous. This CDR3 is built from 14 residues. Germline CDR1 reads LNHDA; CDR2 reads SQIVND (reference sequence). The V end was cut by 5 bases, the J end by 0 bases, with 10 bases between. The CDR3 bases are TGTGCCAGTAGTTCCGGACTCCTGAACACTGAAGCTTTCTTT. This gives the protein CASSSGLLNTEAFF.